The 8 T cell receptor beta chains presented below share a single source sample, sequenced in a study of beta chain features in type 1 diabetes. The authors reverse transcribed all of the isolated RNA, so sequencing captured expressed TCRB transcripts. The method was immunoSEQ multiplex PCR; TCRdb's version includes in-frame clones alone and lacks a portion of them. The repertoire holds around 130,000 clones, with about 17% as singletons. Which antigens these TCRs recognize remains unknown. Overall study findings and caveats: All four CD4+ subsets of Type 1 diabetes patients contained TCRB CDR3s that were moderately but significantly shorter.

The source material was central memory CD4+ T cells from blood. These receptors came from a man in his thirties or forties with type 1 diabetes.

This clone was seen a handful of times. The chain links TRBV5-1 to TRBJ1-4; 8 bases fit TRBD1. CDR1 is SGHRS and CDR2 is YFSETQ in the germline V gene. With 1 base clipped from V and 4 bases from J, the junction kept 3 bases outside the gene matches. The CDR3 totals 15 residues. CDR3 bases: TGCGCCAGCAGCTTGTCGGGACAGGTTAATGAAAAACTGTTTTTT. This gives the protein CASSLSGQVNEKLFF.

The chain's CDR3 is CASSGDSRSYEQYF. CDR3 sequence (DNA): TGTGCCAGCAGCGGGGACAGTCGGTCTTACGAGCAGTACTTC. The chain uses TRBV9 and TRBJ2-7; 7 positions match TRBD1. V trimming: 3 bases; J trimming: 4 bases; junction bases outside the gene matches: 7. The CDR3 is 14 residues long. The germline V gene encodes CDR1 SGDLS and CDR2 YYNGEE.

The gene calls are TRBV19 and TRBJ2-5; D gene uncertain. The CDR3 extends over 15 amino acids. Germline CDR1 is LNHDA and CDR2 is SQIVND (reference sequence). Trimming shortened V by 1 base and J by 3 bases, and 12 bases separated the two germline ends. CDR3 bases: TGTGCCAGTAGTATAGGGACCTCCCTGAAAGAGACCCAGTACTTC. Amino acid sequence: CASSIGTSLKETQYF.

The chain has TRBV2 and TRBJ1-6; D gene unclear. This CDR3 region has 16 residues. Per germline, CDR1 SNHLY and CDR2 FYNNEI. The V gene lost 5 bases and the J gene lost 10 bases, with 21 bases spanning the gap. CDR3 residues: CASSPPSAGTESPLHF. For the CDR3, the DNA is TGTGCCAGCAGTCCCCCCTCTGCAGGCACCGAATCACCCCTCCACTTT.

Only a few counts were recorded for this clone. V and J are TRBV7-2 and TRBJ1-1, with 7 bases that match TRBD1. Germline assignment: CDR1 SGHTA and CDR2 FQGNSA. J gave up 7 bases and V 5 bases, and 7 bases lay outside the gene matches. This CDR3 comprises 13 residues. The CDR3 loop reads CASSPQGRGEAFF. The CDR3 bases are TGTGCCAGCAGCCCACAGGGGCGGGGTGAAGCTTTCTTT.

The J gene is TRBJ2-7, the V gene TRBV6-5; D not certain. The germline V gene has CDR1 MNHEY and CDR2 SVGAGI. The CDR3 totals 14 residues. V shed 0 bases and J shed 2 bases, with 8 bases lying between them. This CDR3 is CASSYSHGTYEQYF. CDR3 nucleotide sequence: TGTGCCAGCAGTTACTCGCACGGAACCTACGAGCAGTACTTC.

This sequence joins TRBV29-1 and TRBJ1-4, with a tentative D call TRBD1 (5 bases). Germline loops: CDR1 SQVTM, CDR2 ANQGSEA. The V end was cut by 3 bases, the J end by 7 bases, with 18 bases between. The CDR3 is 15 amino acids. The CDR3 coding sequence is TGCAGCGTTGATCAGGGACCTGGCGGAGGTGAAAAACTGTTTTTT. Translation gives CSVDQGPGGGEKLFF.

The CDR3 nucleotides are TGTGCCAGCAGCTTAGCTACAGGGGTTAGTGAAAAACTGTTTTTT. Its protein is CASSLATGVSEKLFF. The chain combines TRBV7-2 with TRBJ1-4, with TRBD1 matching 7 bases. The CDR3 has 15 residues. The V and J ends lost 0 bases and 7 bases, in that order; junction bases with no gene match: 5. Germline CDR1 SGHTA, CDR2 FQGNSA.